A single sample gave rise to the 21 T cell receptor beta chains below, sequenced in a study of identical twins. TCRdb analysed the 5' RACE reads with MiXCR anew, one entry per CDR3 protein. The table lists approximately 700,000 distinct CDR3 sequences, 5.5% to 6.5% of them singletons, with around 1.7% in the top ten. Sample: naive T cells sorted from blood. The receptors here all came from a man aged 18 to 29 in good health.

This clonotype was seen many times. CDR3 amino acids: CASSVASPSITDTQYF. CDR3 DNA sequence: TGTGCCAGCAGCGTAGCGTCACCGTCCATCACAGATACGCAGTATTTT. The V and J genes are TRBV9 and TRBJ2-3; D not certain. Germline-derived CDR1 and CDR2 are SGDLS and YYNGEE. The V and J ends lost 0 bases and 2 bases respectively, with 13 bases between them. The CDR3 runs to 16 residues.

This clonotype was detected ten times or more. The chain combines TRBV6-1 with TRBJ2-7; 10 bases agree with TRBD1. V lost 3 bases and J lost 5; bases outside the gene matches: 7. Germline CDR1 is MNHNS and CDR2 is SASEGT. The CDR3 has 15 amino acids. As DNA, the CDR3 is TGTGCCAGCAGTGATCCGGGACAGGGGACCCACGAGCAGTACTTC. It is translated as CASSDPGQGTHEQYF.

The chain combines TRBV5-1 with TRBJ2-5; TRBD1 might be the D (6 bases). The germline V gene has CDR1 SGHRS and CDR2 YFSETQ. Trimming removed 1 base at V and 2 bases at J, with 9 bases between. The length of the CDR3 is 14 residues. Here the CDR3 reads CASSLTGKQETQYF. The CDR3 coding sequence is TGCGCCAGCAGCTTGACAGGGAAACAAGAGACCCAGTACTTC. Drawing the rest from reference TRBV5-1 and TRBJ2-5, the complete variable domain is KAGVTQTPRYLIKTRGQQVTLSCSPISGHRSVSWYQQTPGQGLQFLFEYFSETQRNKGNFPGRFSGRQFSNSRSEMNVSTLELGDSALYLCASSLTGKQETQYFGPGTRLLVL.

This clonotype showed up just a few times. CDR3 in DNA: TGTGCCAGCAGCTCCCTAACCGGGACAGGGAATGGCTACACCTTC. It is translated as CASSSLTGTGNGYTF. The gene calls are TRBV7-9 and TRBJ1-2; TRBD1 matches 9 bases. V trimming: 4 bases; J trimming: 6 bases; junction bases outside the gene matches: 9. This CDR3 has 15 amino acids. Germline values: CDR1 SEHNR, CDR2 FQNEAQ (reference sequence).

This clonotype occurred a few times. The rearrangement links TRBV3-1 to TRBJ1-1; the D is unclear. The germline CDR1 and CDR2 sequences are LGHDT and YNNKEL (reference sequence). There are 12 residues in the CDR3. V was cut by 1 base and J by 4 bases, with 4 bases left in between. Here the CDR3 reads CASSQVFTEAFF. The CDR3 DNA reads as TGTGCCAGCAGCCAAGTGTTCACTGAAGCTTTCTTT.

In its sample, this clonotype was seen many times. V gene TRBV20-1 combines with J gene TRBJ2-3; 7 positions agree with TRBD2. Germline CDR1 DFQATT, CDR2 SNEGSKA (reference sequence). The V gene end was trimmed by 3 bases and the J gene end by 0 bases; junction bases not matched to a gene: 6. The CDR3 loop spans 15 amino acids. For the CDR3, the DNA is TGCAGTGCTAGCACTAGCGTCTCTAGCACAGATACGCAGTATTTT. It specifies CSASTSVSSTDTQYF.

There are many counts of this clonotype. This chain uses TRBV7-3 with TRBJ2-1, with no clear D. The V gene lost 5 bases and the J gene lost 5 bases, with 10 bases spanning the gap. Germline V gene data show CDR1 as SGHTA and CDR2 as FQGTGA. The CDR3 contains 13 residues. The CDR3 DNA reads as TGTGCCAGCAGCCGAACCGGCGACAATGAGCAGTTCTTC. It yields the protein CASSRTGDNEQFF.

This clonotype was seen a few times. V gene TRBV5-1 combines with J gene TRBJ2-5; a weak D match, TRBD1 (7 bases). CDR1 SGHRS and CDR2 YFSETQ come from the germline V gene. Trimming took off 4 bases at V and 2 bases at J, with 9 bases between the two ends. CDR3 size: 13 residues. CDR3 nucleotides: TGCGCCAGCAGCGCGGGACAGCAAGAGACCCAGTACTTC. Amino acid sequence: CASSAGQQETQYF.

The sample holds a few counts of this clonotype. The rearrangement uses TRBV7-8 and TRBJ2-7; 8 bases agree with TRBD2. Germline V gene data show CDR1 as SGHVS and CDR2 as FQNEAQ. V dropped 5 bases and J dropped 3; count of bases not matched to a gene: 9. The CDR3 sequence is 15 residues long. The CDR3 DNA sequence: TGTGCCAGCAGCACTCTAGCGGGTAGTAACTACGAGCAGTACTTC. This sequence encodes CASSTLAGSNYEQYF.

CDR3 coding DNA: TGTGCCAGCAGTTCGGGGAGCTCCTACGAGCAGTACGTC. Translated, it gives CASSSGSSYEQYV. The V and J genes are TRBV27 and TRBJ2-7; D is perhaps TRBD2 (5 bases). This CDR3 contains 13 residues. Germline assignment: CDR1 MNHEY and CDR2 SMNVEV (reference sequence). V lost 4 bases and J 0 bases, leaving 7 bases between the germline ends.

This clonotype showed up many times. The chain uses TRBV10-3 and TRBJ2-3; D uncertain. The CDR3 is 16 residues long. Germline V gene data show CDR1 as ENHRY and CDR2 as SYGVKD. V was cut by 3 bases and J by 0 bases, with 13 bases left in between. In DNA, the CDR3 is TGTGCCATCAGTGAAGGAGCCACAACTAGCACAGATACGCAGTATTTT. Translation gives CAISEGATTSTDTQYF.

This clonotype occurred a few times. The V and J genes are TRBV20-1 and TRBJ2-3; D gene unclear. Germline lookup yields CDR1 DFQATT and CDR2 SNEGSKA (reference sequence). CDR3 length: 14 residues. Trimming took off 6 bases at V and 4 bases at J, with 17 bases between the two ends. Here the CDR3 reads CSARAYNYPDTQYF. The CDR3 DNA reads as TGCAGTGCACGGGCGTACAATTACCCAGATACGCAGTATTTT.

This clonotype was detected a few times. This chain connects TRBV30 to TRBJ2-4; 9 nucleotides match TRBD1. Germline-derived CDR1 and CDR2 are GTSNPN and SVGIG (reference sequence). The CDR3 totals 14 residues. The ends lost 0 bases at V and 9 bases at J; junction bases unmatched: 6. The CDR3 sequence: CAWSVPGTGTIQYF. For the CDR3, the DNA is TGTGCCTGGAGTGTCCCCGGGACAGGGACCATTCAGTACTTC. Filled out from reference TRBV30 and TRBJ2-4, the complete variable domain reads SQTIHQWPATLVQPVGSPLSLECTVEGTSNPNLYWYRQAAGRGLQLLFYSVGIGQISSEVPQNLSASRPQDRQFILSSKKLLLSDSGFYLCAWSVPGTGTIQYFGAGTRLSVL.

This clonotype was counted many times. The CDR3 region has the DNA TGTGCCATCAGTTGTATCGAAGGGTGGAATCAGCCCCAGCATTTT. Encoded protein: CAISCIEGWNQPQHF. The genes are TRBV10-3 and TRBJ1-5; D unresolved. The CDR3 is made up of 15 amino acids. Per the germline V gene, CDR1 is ENHRY and CDR2 is SYGVKD. V shed 5 bases and J shed 4 bases, with 15 bases lying between them.

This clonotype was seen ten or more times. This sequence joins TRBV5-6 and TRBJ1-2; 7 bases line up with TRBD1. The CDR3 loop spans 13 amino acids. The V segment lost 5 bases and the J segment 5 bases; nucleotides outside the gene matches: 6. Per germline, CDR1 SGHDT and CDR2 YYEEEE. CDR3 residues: CASRTDREYGYTF. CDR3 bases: TGTGCCAGCAGGACAGACAGGGAGTATGGCTACACCTTC.

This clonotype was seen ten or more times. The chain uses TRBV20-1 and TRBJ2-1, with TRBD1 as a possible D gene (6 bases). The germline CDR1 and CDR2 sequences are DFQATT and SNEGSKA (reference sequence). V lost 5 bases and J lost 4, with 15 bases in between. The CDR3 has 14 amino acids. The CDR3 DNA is TGCAGTGCTCTCCTGATAGGGGGATACAATGAGCAGTTCTTC. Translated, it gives CSALLIGGYNEQFF.

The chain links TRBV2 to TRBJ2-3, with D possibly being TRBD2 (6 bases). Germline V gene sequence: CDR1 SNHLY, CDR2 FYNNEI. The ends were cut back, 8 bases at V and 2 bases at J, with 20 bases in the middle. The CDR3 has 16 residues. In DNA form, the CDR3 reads TGTGCCAGCGATCAAGAGGGCAGCGGGTTCACAGATACGCAGTATTTT. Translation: CASDQEGSGFTDTQYF.

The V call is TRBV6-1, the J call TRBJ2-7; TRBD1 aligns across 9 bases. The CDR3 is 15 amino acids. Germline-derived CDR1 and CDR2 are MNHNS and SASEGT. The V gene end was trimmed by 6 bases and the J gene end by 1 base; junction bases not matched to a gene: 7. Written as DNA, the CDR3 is TGTGCCAGCAGCGAGACAGGGGGGAGTTCCTACGAGCAGTACGTC. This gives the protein CASSETGGSSYEQYV.

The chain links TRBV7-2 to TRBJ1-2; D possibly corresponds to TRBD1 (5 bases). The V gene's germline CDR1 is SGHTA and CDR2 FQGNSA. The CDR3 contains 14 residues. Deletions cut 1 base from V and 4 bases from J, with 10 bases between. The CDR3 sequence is CASSLERGTYGYTF. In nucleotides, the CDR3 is TGTGCCAGCAGCTTAGAAAGGGGAACCTATGGCTACACCTTC.

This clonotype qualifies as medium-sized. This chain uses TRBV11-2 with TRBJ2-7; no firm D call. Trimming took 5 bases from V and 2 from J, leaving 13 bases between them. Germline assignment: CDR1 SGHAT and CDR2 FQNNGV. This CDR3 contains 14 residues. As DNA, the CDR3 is TGTGCCAGCAGCACGTGGGAATTACCCTACGAGCAGTACGTC. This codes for CASSTWELPYEQYV.

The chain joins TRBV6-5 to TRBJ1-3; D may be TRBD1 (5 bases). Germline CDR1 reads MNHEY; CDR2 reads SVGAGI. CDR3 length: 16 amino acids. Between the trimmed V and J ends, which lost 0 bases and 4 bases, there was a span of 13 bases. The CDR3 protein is CASSYSNRGTGNTIYF. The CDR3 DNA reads TGTGCCAGCAGTTACTCGAATCGGGGGACGGGAAACACCATATATTTT.